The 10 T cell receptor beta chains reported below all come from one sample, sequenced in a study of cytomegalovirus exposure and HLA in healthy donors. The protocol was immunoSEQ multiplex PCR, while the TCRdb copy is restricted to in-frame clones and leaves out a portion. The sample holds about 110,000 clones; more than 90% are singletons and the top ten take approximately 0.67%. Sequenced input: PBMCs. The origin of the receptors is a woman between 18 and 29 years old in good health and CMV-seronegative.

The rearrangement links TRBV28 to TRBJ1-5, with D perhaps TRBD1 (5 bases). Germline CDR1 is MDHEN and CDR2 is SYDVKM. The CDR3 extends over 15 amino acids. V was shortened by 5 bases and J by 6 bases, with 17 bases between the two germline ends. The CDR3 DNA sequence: TGTGCCAGCAGTCTCCCTTTGGGGCTAGGTCAGCCCCAGCATTTT. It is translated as CASSLPLGLGQPQHF.

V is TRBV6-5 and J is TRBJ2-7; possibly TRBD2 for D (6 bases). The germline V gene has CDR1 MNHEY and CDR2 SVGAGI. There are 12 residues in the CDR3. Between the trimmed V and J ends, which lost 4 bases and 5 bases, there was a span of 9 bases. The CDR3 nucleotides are TGTGCCAGCAGTTGGGGGGTAAACGAGCAGTACTTC. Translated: CASSWGVNEQYF.

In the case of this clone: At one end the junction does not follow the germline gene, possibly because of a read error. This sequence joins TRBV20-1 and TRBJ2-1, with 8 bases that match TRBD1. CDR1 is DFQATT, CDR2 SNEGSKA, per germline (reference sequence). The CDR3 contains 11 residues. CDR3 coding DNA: TGCAGTGCCATCTGGACAGGGCCCGGGCTCTTC. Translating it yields CSAIWTGPGLF.

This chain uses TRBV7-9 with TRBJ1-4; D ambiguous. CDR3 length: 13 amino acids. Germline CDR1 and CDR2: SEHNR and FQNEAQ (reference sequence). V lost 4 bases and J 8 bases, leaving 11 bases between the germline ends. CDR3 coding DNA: TGTGCCAGCAGCTCCTCGGGGTACGAAAAACTGTTTTTT. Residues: CASSSSGYEKLFF. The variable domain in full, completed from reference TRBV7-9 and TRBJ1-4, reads DTGVSQNPRHKITKRGQNVTFRCDPISEHNRLYWYRQTLGQGPEFLTYFQNEAQLEKSRLLSDRFSAERPKGSFSTLEIQRTEQGDSAMYLCASSSSGYEKLFFGSGTQLSVL.

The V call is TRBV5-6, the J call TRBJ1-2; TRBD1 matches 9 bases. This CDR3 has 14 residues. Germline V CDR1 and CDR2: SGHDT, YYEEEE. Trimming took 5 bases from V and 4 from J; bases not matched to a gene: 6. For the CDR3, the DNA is TGTGCCAGCAGTAAACAGGGGGCGAGCTATGGCTACACCTTC. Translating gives CASSKQGASYGYTF.

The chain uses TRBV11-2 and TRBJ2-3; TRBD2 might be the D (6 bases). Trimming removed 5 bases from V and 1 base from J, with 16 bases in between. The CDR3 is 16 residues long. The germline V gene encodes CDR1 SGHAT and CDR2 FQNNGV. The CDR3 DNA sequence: TGTGCCAGCAGCCCCGTCAGCGGGTTCCGCACAGATACGCAGTATTTT. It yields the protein CASSPVSGFRTDTQYF.

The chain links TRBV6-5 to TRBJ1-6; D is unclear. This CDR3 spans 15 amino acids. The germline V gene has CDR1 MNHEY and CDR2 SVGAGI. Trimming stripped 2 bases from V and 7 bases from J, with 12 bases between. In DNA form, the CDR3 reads TGTGCCAGCAGTTACACTGGAGGAGCAAATTCACCCCTCCACTTT. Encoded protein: CASSYTGGANSPLHF.

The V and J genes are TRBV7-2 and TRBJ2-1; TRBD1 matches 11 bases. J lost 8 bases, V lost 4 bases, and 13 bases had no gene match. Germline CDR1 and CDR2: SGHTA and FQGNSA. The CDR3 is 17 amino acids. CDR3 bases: TGTGCCAGCAGCTCACTCCGGTTCGGACAGGGGGCCTATGAGCAGTTCTTC. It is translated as CASSSLRFGQGAYEQFF.

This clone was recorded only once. The CDR3: CVRSLETDGYGYTF. The CDR3, as DNA: TGTGTCAGAAGCTTAGAGACAGACGGCTATGGCTACACCTTC. This chain joins TRBV7-5 and TRBJ1-2; the table's TRBD1 call for D was not verified on the DNA. TRBV7-5 is a recognized pseudogene. The CDR3 loop spans 14 amino acids.

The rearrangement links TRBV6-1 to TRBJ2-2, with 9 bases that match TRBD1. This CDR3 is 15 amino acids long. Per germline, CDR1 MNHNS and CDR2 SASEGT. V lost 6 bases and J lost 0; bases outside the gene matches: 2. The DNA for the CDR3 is TGTGCCAGCAGACAGGGGGCCGCGAACACCGGGGAGCTGTTTTTT. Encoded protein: CASRQGAANTGELFF.